This T cell receptor beta chain was captured by sequencing in a study of cytomegalovirus exposure and HLA in healthy donors (TCRdb year 2017). With regard to the full study: According to a later analysis, the roughly 120 validation repertoires were produced on the same platform as the 680 or so repertoires of the first cohort. The study aimed to test whether cataloging public T cell receptors could reveal signatures of past pathogen exposure. A separate validation cohort of over 95 different subjects was used in addition to the approximately 700-subject first cohort. The study combined high-throughput TCR immunosequencing, statistical association of individual TCRs with disease status, and machine learning to predict cytomegalovirus infection status. Paper-wide results and their limitations: The study listed 164 TCR beta chains as associated with cytomegalovirus. The validation cohort had no HLA typing available for a later analysis, so co-occurrence within that cohort was assessed over all 120 or so repertoires. Most TCR sequences were observed very rarely across donors, whereas some public TCRs were present in many individuals. In vitro tests confirmed that a few of the cytomegalovirus-associated TCR beta chains recognize cytomegalovirus antigens. In both the original and validation cohorts, the classifier was reported to diagnose cytomegalovirus status with high specificity and sensitivity. It was suggested by the authors that the approach could potentially be generalized to other disease states and immunological phenotypes. A later analysis found that TCRs clustered in the first cohort also tended to co-occur in the 95 to 150 validation repertoires, with approximately 95% of cluster scores above 0.

The donors were included in the validation cohort of 130 or so subjects, a group kept apart from the 666-subject first cohort. Library prep was done by the immunoSEQ multiplex PCR assay. The authors' analysis ran thus. A statistical classification framework was built for diagnosing cytomegalovirus status from the catalog of TCR beta chain sequences. Not all clones reach the TCRdb copy of this immuneACCESS table, which keeps in-frame sequences only. Checked studies attribute under half of the gap to unresolved V genes and leave the rest unexplained. That table gives V, J and clone size, and the DNA gave D and trimming. The sample profile shows roughly 180,000 clones; around 84% of them were found once. The ten most abundant clones make up roughly 6.5% of the sample. Its CDR3 holds 18 amino acids, cysteine through phenylalanine. CDR3 DNA is the only sequence kept; it has 54 bases, read in frame from the first base. Clipping removes 0 bases from V and 0 bases from J, with 2 as the unmatched junction base count.

With regard to this clone: It has no known antigen specificity. No base quality values were provided; no much bigger clone lies one nucleotide off.

This chain joins TRBV6-7 to TRBJ2-2, with 12 junctional bases fitting TRBD2. TRBV6-7 qualifies as an ORF whose function is uncertain. Specimen: PBMCs. This clonotype was sampled from a man between 18 and 35 years old in good health and CMV-seropositive. The DNA is as follows: TGTGCCAGCAGTTACTCAGCTAGCGGGAGGGCGAACACCGGGGAGCTGTTTTTT. Translated, it gives CASSYSASGRANTGELFF.